This T cell receptor (beta chain) was identified during a study of CD8+ T cells in alopecia areata. The V segment lost 7 bases and the J segment 1 base; nucleotides outside the gene matches: 10. Germline V lookup: CDR1 MNHNY, CDR2 SVGAGI (reference sequence). The CDR3 length is 16 residues. As for this clone: Its antigen remains unknown.

Points from the study as a whole: Compared with normal scalp, lesional scalp had higher clonality and more expanded CD8+ clones. Alphabeta T cells residing in normal skin are also sequenced in scalp samples. Mouse data revealed clearer TCR sharing than patient data did, a gap possibly tied to HLA.

A FACSAria was used to sort CD4+ and CD8+ T cells. These cells came from PBMCs. Extracted RNA was reverse transcribed into cDNA, the sequencing template. Repertoires were generated with immunoSEQ multiplex PCR, while TCRdb's copy carries only in-frame clones and drops some. The repertoire holds about 110,000 clones, with roughly 64% as singletons. The V and J genes are TRBV6-6 and TRBJ2-5, with TRBD2 matching 9 bases. The TCR was taken from a human donor in good health. Input material: CD8+ T cells sorted from blood. The CDR3 reads CASILGRGGIQETQYF. The DNA for the CDR3 is TGTGCCAGCATCCTGGGGCGGGGGGGAATCCAAGAGACCCAGTACTTC.